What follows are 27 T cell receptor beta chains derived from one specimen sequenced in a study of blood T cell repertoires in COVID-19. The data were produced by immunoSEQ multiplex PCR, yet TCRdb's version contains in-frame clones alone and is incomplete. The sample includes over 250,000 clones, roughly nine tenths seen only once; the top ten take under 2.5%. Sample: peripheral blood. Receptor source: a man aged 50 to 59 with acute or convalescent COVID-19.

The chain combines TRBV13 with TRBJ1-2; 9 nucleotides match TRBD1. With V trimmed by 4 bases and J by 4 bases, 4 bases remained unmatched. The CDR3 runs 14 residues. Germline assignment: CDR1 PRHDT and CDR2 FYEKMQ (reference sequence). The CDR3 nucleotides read TGTGCCAGCAGCTCCATGACAGGGGGCTATGGCTACACCTTC. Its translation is CASSSMTGGYGYTF. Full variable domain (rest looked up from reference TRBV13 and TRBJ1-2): AAGVIQSPRHLIKEKRETATLKCYPIPRHDTVYWYQQGPGQDPQFLISFYEKMQSDKGSIPDRFSAQQFSDYHSELNMSSLELGDSALYFCASSSMTGGYGYTFGSGTRLTVV.

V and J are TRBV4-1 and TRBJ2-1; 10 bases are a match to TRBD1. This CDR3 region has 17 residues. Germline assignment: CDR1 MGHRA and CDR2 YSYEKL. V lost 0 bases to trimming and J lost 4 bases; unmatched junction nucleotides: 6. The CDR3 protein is CASSQDRGDRGYNEQFF. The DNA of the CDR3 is TGCGCCAGCAGCCAAGATCGCGGGGACAGGGGATACAATGAGCAGTTCTTC.

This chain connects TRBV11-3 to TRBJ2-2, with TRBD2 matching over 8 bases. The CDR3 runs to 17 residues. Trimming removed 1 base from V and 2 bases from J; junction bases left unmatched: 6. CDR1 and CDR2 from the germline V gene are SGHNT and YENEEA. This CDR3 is CASSLASGTRNTGELFF. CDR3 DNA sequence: TGTGCCAGCAGCTTAGCCTCGGGGACTAGAAACACCGGGGAGCTGTTTTTT.

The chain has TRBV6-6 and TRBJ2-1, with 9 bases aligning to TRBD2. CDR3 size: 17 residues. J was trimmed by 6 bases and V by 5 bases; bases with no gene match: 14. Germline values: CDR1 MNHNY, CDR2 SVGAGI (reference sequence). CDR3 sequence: CASSPRGSGGKFNEQFF. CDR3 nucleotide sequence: TGTGCCAGCAGTCCCCGCGGTAGCGGGGGTAAATTCAATGAGCAGTTCTTC.

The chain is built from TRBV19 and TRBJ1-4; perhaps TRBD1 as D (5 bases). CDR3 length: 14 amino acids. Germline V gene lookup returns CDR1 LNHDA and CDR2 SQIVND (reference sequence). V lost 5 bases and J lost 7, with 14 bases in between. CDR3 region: CASSSTEWVEKLFF. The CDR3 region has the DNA TGTGCCAGTAGTTCGACAGAGTGGGTTGAAAAACTGTTTTTT.

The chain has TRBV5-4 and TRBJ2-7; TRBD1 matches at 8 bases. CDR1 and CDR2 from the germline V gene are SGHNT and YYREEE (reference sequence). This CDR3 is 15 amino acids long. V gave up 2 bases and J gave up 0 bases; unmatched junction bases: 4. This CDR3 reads CASSFGQGDSYEQYF. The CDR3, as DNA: TGTGCCAGCAGCTTTGGACAGGGAGACTCCTACGAGCAGTACTTC.

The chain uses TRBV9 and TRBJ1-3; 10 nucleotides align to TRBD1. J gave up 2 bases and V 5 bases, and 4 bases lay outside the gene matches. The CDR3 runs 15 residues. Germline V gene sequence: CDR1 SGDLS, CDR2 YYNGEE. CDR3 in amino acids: CASRAGTGAGNTIYF. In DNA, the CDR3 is TGTGCCAGCAGGGCCGGGACAGGGGCTGGAAACACCATATATTTT.

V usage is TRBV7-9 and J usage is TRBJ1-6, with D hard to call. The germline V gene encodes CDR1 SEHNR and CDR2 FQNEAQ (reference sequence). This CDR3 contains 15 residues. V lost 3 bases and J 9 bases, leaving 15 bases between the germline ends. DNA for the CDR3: TGTGCCAGCAGCTTCCCGGGAGGTTGGGTTTCACCCCTCCACTTT. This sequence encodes CASSFPGGWVSPLHF.

The CDR3 sequence: CASSESTVLGASSYNEQFF. DNA for the CDR3: TGCGCCAGCAGTGAGTCGACAGTTCTTGGGGCCAGCTCCTACAATGAGCAGTTCTTC. The chain couples TRBV10-1 to TRBJ2-1; D may be TRBD1 (5 bases). V dropped 0 bases and J dropped 0 bases, with 18 bases sitting between them. Germline CDR1 reads WNHNN; CDR2 reads SYGVQD (reference sequence). The CDR3 loop spans 19 amino acids.

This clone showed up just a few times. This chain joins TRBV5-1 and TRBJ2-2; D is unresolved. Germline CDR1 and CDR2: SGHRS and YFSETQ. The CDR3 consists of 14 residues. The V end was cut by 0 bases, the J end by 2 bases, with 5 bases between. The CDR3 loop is CASSLEINTGELFF. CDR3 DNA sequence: TGCGCCAGCAGCTTGGAAATAAACACCGGGGAGCTGTTTTTT.

The CDR3 spells CAIREQGATTYGYTF. CDR3 nucleotides: TGTGCCATCAGGGAACAGGGGGCGACGACCTATGGCTACACCTTC. The chain couples TRBV10-3 to TRBJ1-2, with 9 bases lining up with TRBD1. The junction had 9 bases not matched to a gene; V was cut back by 6 bases and J by 4 bases. Germline lookup yields CDR1 ENHRY and CDR2 SYGVKD. There are 15 residues in the CDR3.

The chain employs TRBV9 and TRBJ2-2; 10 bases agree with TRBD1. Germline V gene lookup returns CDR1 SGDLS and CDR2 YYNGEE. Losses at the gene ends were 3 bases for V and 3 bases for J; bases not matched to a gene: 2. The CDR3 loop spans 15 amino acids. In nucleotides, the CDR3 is TGTGCCAGCAGCGCGGGACAGGGGCACACCGGGGAGCTGTTTTTT. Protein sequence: CASSAGQGHTGELFF.

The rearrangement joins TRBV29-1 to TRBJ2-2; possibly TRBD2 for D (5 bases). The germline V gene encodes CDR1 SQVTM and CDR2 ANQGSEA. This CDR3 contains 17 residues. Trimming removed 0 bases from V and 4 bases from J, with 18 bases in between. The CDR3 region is CSVEEATDSRGTGELFF. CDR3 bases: TGCAGCGTTGAAGAAGCTACGGACTCCCGCGGCACCGGGGAGCTGTTTTTT.

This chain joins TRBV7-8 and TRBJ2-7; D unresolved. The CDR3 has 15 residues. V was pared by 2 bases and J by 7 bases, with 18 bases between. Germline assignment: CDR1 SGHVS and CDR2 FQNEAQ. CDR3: CASSLLPGRLREQYF. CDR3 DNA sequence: TGTGCCAGCAGCTTATTACCCGGCCGTTTGAGGGAGCAGTACTTC.

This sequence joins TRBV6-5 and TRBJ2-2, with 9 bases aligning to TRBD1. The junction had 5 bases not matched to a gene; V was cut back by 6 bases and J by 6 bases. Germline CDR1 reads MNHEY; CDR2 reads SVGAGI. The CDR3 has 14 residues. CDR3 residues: CASRPQGAPGELFF. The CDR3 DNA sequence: TGTGCCAGCAGGCCACAGGGGGCTCCCGGGGAGCTGTTTTTT.

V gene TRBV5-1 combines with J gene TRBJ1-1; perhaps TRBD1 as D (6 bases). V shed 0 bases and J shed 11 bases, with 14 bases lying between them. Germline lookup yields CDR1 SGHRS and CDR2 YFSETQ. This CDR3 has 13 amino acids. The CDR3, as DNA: TGCGCCAGCAGCTTGGGACAGGAGGCTCGGGCTTTCTTT. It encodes CASSLGQEARAFF.

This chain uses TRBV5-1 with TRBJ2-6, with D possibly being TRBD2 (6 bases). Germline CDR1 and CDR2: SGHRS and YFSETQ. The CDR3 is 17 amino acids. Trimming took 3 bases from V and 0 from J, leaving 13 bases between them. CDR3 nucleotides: TGCGCCAGCAGCTACGGGGGATCCGACTCTGGGGCCAACGTCCTGACTTTC. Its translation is CASSYGGSDSGANVLTF.

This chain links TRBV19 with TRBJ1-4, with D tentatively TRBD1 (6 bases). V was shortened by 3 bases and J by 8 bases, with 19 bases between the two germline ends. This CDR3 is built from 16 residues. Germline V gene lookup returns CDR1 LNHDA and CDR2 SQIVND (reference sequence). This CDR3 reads CASSIRRGARGEKLFF. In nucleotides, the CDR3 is TGTGCCAGTAGTATTCGTCGGGGGGCCAGGGGCGAAAAACTGTTTTTT.

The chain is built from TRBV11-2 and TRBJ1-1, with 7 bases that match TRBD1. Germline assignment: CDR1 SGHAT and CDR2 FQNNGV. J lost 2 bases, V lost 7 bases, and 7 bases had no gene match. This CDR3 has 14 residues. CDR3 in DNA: TGTGCCAGCACGAAATACAGGGGAAACACTGAAGCTTTCTTT. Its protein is CASTKYRGNTEAFF. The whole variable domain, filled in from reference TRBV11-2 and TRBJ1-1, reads EAGVAQSPRYKIIEKRQSVAFWCNPISGHATLYWYQQILGQGPKLLIQFQNNGVVDDSQLPKDRFSAERLKGVDSTLKIQPAKLEDSAVYLCASTKYRGNTEAFFGQGTRLTVV.

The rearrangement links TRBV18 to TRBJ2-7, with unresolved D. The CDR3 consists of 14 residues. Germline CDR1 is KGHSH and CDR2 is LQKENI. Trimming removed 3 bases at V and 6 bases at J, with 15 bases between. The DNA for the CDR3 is TGTGCCAGCTCACCTCCCGGCCCCTCGGGCGAGCAGTACTTC. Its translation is CASSPPGPSGEQYF.

Here the CDR3 reads CASSLGTDYNSPLHF. CDR3 DNA: TGTGCCAGCAGCTTGGGGACAGACTATAATTCACCCCTCCACTTT. The V call is TRBV7-6, the J call TRBJ1-6; TRBD1 agrees at 7 bases. Trimming took 3 bases from V and 3 from J; bases not matched to a gene: 2. The germline V gene encodes CDR1 SGHVS and CDR2 FNYEAQ. This CDR3 spans 15 amino acids.

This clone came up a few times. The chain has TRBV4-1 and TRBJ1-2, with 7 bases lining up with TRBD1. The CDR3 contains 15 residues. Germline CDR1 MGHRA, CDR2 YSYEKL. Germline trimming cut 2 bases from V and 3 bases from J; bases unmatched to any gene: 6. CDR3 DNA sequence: TGCGCCAGCAGCCAACCCTGGGACAGTCACTATGGCTACACCTTC. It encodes CASSQPWDSHYGYTF.

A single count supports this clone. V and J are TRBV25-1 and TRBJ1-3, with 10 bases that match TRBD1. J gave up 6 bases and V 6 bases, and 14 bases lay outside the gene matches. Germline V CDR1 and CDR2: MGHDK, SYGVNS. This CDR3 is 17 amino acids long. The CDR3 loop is CASRPGTGARGENTIYF. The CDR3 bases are TGTGCCAGCAGACCCGGGACAGGGGCAAGGGGTGAAAACACCATATATTTT.

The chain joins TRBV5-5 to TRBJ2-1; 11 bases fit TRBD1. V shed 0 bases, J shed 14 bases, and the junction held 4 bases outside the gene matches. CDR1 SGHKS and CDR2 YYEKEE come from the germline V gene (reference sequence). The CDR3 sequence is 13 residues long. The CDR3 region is CASSLGTGGAEFF. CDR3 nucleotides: TGTGCCAGCAGCTTGGGGACAGGGGGCGCGGAGTTCTTC. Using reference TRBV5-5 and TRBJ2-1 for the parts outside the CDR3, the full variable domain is DAGVTQSPTHLIKTRGQQVTLRCSPISGHKSVSWYQQVLGQGPQFIFQYYEKEERGRGNFPDRFSARQFPNYSSELNVNALLLGDSALYLCASSLGTGGAEFFGPGTRLTVL.

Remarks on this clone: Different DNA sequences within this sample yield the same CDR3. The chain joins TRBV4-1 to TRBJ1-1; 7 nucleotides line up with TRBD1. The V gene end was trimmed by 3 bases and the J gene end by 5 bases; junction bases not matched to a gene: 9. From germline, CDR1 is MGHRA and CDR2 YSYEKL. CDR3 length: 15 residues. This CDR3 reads CASSQAYRGRTEAFF. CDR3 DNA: TGCGCCAGCAGCCAGGCGTACAGGGGCAGGACTGAAGCTTTCTTT.

CDR3 sequence: CASRPRSGLRTYNEQFF. CDR3 bases: TGTGCCAGCAGGCCGCGATCGGGATTAAGAACCTACAATGAGCAGTTCTTC. This chain uses TRBV7-6 with TRBJ2-1; TRBD2 might be the D (5 bases). V was pared by 6 bases and J by 2 bases, with 20 bases between. Per the germline V gene, CDR1 is SGHVS and CDR2 is FNYEAQ. The CDR3 covers 17 residues.

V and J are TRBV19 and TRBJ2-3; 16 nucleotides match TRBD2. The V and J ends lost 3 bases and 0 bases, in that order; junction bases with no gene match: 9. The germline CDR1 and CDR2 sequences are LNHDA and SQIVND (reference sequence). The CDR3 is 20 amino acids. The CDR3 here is CASSMSPGTSGGASTDTQYF. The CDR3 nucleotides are TGTGCCAGTAGTATGAGCCCCGGGACTAGCGGGGGGGCGAGCACAGATACGCAGTATTTT.